This T cell receptor (beta chain) is from a study of beta chain features in type 1 diabetes. Study details: Sorted cell examination encompassed 100 million to 110 million cells across all samples.

V dropped 0 bases and J dropped 6 bases, with 19 bases sitting between them. This CDR3 is built from 16 residues. Germline V lookup: CDR1 SGHNT, CDR2 YYREEE (reference sequence). Since all of the isolated RNA was reverse transcribed, expressed TCRB transcripts were what got sequenced. Approximately 3.6 million reads was the average for naive, central memory and regulatory T cell samples. Using immunoSEQ multiplex PCR, the repertoire was profiled, and TCRdb retains in-frame clones only, with some absent. The sample yields under 800,000 clones, around 15% seen once. About this clone itself: The antigen is not known.

Study results and caveats: Since sequencing was performed on cDNA, cells with high TCR expression could be over-represented. At VDJ recombination sites, type 1 diabetes patients had fewer insertions and more deleted nucleotides.

The origin of this receptor is a man aged 18 to 29 in good health. Sequencing was carried out using naive CD4+ T cells from blood. The gene calls are TRBV5-4 and TRBJ2-7; either TRBD1 or TRBD2 may fit D (7 bases each). CDR3 residues: CASSLDGGTVQREQYF. The CDR3 bases are TGTGCCAGCAGCTTGGACGGGGGGACAGTTCAGCGCGAGCAGTACTTC. Complete variable domain (other parts from reference TRBV5-4 and TRBJ2-7): ETGVTQSPTHLIKTRGQQVTLRCSSQSGHNTVSWYQQALGQGPQFIFQYYREEENGRGNFPPRFSGLQFPNYSSELNVNALELDDSALYLCASSLDGGTVQREQYFGPGTRLTVT.